This T cell receptor (beta chain) was identified during a study of blood T cell repertoires in COVID-19 (dated by TCRdb to about 2020). A note on the overall study: Collaborator samples came from the United States, Italy and Spain and covered acute and convalescent phases of COVID-19. The material from the prospective study consisted of cDNA or gDNA derived from T cells, B-cell-depleted T cells, or PBMCs. The dataset comprised deeply sampled blood TCRbeta repertoires from subjects exposed to, actively infected with, or recovered from COVID-19. The repertoires were released in a freely available public database meant as a resource for research on the immune response to SARS-CoV-2. Samples were obtained from the ongoing ImmuneRACE study (first 160 participants) and from 1,200 or so subjects provided by 6 global collaborators. The sample metadata nearly always contained a de-identified subject ID, COVID-19 status, age in years and sex. Where available, HLA class I and class II types were obtained from metadata supplied by the sample provider rather than from assay-based typing. Broader findings and caveats from the paper: How much clinical and demographic metadata was included differed by source and by participant, and the metadata was provided uncurated.

The CDR3 contains 14 residues, cysteine and phenylalanine counted. CDR3 DNA only is kept here, 42 bases in frame from base 1. The germline V gene yields SGHTA for CDR1 and FQGNSA for CDR2. V lost 7 bases and J lost 4 bases; the stretch between them is 17 bases long. About this clone itself: This receptor's antigen is unknown. Nothing much larger sits one base from this clone, and base qualities are not available.

Each collaborating institution followed its own protocols to collect whole blood in K2EDTA tubes. Collaborator samples were shipped for TCRbeta analysis as frozen whole blood, isolated PBMCs, or DNA extracted from either sample type. TCRbeta CDR3 regions were amplified from genomic DNA using the immunoSEQ Assay, a bias-controlled multiplex PCR. The original methods were these. The number of nucleated cells in each sample was estimated by amplification of reference gene primers within the assay. Sequence reads were collapsed and filtered to measure the absolute abundance of every unique TCRbeta CDR3 rearrangement. For each sample, productive Simpson clonality was calculated by taking the square root of Simpson's diversity index across productive rearrangements. TCRdb provides this immuneACCESS table in a form limited to in-frame rearrangements. Some clones are lacking; in checked studies, under half of them reflect an unresolved V gene, and why the rest are absent is not known. V, J and clone size derive from that table, while D and trimming were established from the DNA sequence. The sample table records under 150,000 clones; 85% of these occur just once. The ten top clones hold about 3% of the sample.

The rearranged chain carries TRBV7-2 and TRBJ2-7, with TRBD1 as a weak D call on 5 bases. Specimen: peripheral blood. This receptor was identified in a woman aged 40 to 50 with active or convalescent COVID-19. The CDR3 in this case is CASIPPRGAYEQYF. The base sequence is TGTGCCAGCATCCCACCAAGGGGCGCGTACGAGCAGTACTTC. With the portions outside the CDR3 filled from the reference TRBV7-2 and TRBJ2-7 genes, the complete variable region becomes GAGVSQSPSNKVTEKGKDVELRCDPISGHTALYWYRQSLGQGLEFLIYFQGNSAPDKSGLPSDRFSAERTGGSVSTLTIQRTQQEDSAVYLCASIPPRGAYEQYFGPGTRLTVT.